The 7 T cell receptor beta chains reported below all come from one sample, sequenced in a study of cytomegalovirus exposure and HLA in healthy donors. Amplification used 60 Vbeta primers and 13 Jbeta primers. Method: immunoSEQ multiplex PCR; TCRdb's copy keeps in-frame clones and lacks some. In all, the sample yields approximately 140,000 clones. Sequencing used PBMCs. The source of these receptors is a woman aged 45-60 years in good health and CMV-seronegative.

The V and J genes are TRBV6-1 and TRBJ1-1, with D possibly TRBD1 on 5 matching bases. From germline, CDR1 is MNHNS and CDR2 SASEGT. The CDR3 totals 14 residues. The ends were cut back, 0 bases at V and 4 bases at J, with 9 bases in the middle. CDR3 nucleotides: TGTGCCAGCAGTGAAGCGGGGGGTCCCACTGAAGCTTTCTTT. Translation: CASSEAGGPTEAFF.

In DNA form, the CDR3 reads TGCGCCAGCAGTCCCAGCTACGGACTAGCGGGGGAGTACGAGCAGTACTTC. This codes for CASSPSYGLAGEYEQYF. V and J are TRBV5-1 and TRBJ2-7, with 13 bases matching TRBD2. Germline V gene lookup returns CDR1 SGHRS and CDR2 YFSETQ. The CDR3 length is 17 residues. The V gene end was trimmed by 5 bases and the J gene end by 4 bases; junction bases not matched to a gene: 12.

V is TRBV9 and J is TRBJ1-1; unclear D gene. The CDR3 covers 14 residues. The germline V and J ends were trimmed by 0 bases and 1 base, with 7 bases remaining between them. CDR1 and CDR2 from the germline V gene are SGDLS and YYNGEE. DNA for the CDR3: TGTGCCAGCAGCGTAGCCCCAGGGAACACTGAAGCTTTCTTT. It yields the protein CASSVAPGNTEAFF.

The chain combines TRBV18 with TRBJ2-3; a weak D match, TRBD1 (6 bases). Germline CDR1 reads KGHSH; CDR2 reads LQKENI. The V and J ends lost 4 bases and 4 bases respectively, with 18 bases between them. There are 16 residues in the CDR3. This CDR3 is CASSRLPRGGADTQYF. In nucleotides, the CDR3 is TGTGCCAGCTCACGCTTACCCAGGGGCGGCGCAGATACGCAGTATTTT.

The chain links TRBV4-1 to TRBJ1-2; D is undetermined. The ends were cut back, 2 bases at V and 6 bases at J, with 16 bases in the middle. This CDR3 has 15 residues. The germline CDR1 and CDR2 sequences are MGHRA and YSYEKL. CDR3 amino acids: CASSQPTVSLDGYTF. The CDR3 DNA follows: TGCGCCAGCAGCCAACCTACAGTGTCGCTCGATGGCTACACCTTC.

The rearrangement uses TRBV25-1 and TRBJ1-2; 7 positions agree with TRBD1. After removal of 4 bases from V and 8 bases from J, the junction contained 10 bases not matched to a gene. The CDR3 contains 14 residues. Looked up from germline, CDR1 is MGHDK and CDR2 is SYGVNS. The CDR3 nucleotides are TGTGCCAGCAGTGCCCCCTCCGACAGGGTCGGCTACACCTTC. Protein: CASSAPSDRVGYTF.

V and J are TRBV18 and TRBJ2-7, with 8 positions matching TRBD2. In germline, CDR1 is KGHSH, CDR2 LQKENI. The CDR3 has 15 residues. The junction had 7 bases not matched to a gene; V was cut back by 3 bases and J by 3 bases. The CDR3 DNA reads as TGTGCCAGCTCACCTACTGGCGGGGGGAACTACGAGCAGTACTTC. Its protein product is CASSPTGGGNYEQYF.